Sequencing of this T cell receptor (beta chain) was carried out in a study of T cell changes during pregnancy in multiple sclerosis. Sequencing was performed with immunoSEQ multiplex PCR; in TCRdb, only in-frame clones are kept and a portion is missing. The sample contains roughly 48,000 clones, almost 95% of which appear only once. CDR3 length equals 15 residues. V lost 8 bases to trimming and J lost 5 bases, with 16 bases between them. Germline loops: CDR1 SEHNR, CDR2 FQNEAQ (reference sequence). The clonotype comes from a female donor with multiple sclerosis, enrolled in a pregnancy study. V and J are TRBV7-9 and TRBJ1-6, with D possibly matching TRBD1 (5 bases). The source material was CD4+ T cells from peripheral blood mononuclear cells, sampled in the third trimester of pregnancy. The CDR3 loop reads CASAGGASNNSPLHF. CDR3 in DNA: TGTGCCAGCGCCGGAGGGGCTTCCAATAATTCACCCCTCCACTTT.